One sample yielded the 11 T cell receptor beta chains listed below, sequenced in a study of vaccination effects on CD4 cells after COVID-19. Their antigen targets remain unknown. Sequencing in the ViraFEST assay came after antigen-specific CD4+ T cells had been expanded with viral peptide pools, which were used to stimulate PBMC. Subsequent to a culture period of less than twelve days, CD4+ T cells were isolated. The assay was immunoSEQ multiplex PCR, and TCRdb's table has in-frame clones only and misses some. The data show 50,000 to 65,000 clones, around 80% seen once. Sequencing used CD4+ T cells from PBMCs cultured with HCoV-229E spike peptides, obtained before COVID-19 vaccination. These receptors were obtained from a human donor who received a COVID-19 vaccine.

This rearrangement joins TRBV5-8 to TRBJ2-5; 9 positions agree with TRBD1. The V gene's germline CDR1 is SGHTS and CDR2 YDEGEE. The J segment lost 5 bases and the V segment lost 4 bases, leaving 12 bases of the junction unmatched. The CDR3 runs 16 residues. The CDR3 region is CASSLVRNRGLETQYF. The CDR3 DNA is TGTGCCAGCAGCCTAGTCCGAAACAGGGGGCTTGAGACCCAGTACTTC.

This clone has just one count. The chain links TRBV3-1 (or the pseudogene TRBV3-2) to TRBJ1-1; TRBD1 agrees at 7 bases. V lost 1 base and J lost 0; bases outside the gene matches: 11. This CDR3 spans 18 amino acids. Germline V gene data show CDR1 as LGHDT and CDR2 as YNNKEL (reference sequence). Written as DNA, the CDR3 is TGTGCCAGCAGCCAAGCAATCCCCGGGACAGTTTTGAACACTGAAGCTTTCTTT. This codes for CASSQAIPGTVLNTEAFF.

The chain is built from TRBV4-3 and TRBJ2-3, with 9 bases fitting TRBD2. CDR1 and CDR2 (germline): LGHNA, YSLEER. The CDR3 sequence is 16 residues long. Trimming cost V 0 bases and J 3 bases; bases outside gene matches: 4. The CDR3 sequence: CASSQDLAGGTDTQYF. CDR3 coding DNA: TGCGCCAGCAGCCAAGATTTGGCGGGGGGGACAGATACGCAGTATTTT.

This chain joins TRBV11-2 and TRBJ1-6; tentative D call: TRBD1 (5 bases). CDR1 and CDR2 from the germline V gene are SGHAT and FQNNGV. Trimming removed 1 base at V and 8 bases at J, with 15 bases between. The CDR3 has 16 amino acids. CDR3 residues: CASSLAARGKDSPLHF. The CDR3, as DNA: TGTGCCAGCAGCTTAGCCGCACGGGGGAAGGATTCACCCCTCCACTTT.

V usage is TRBV10-3 and J usage is TRBJ2-5; TRBD2 matches at 8 bases. The junction had 7 bases not matched to a gene; V was cut back by 0 bases and J by 7 bases. This CDR3 comprises 15 residues. In germline, CDR1 is ENHRY, CDR2 SYGVKD. The CDR3 DNA is TGTGCCATCAGTGAGTCGGGGACTAGAATTGGGACCCAGTACTTC. Protein product: CAISESGTRIGTQYF.

As to this clone: The sample contains more than one DNA sequence encoding this CDR3. The chain uses TRBV24-1 and TRBJ2-2, with 8 positions matching TRBD1. The CDR3 has 16 amino acids. V lost 4 bases, J lost 1 base, and 4 bases stayed unmatched. Germline V CDR1 and CDR2: KGHDR, SFDVKD. In DNA, the CDR3 is TGTGCCACCAGTGACCCCGGACAGGGGAACACCGGGGAGCTGTTTTTT. As protein: CATSDPGQGNTGELFF.

The gene calls are TRBV11-2 and TRBJ2-7; 12 nucleotides align to TRBD1. Germline CDR1 is SGHAT and CDR2 is FQNNGV. This CDR3 spans 14 amino acids. V lost 5 bases to trimming and J lost 4 bases; unmatched junction nucleotides: 3. The DNA of the CDR3 is TGTGCCAGCAGCAGGGGACAGGGGGCGTACGAGCAGTACGTC. Translating gives CASSRGQGAYEQYV.

This clone was recorded a few times. The chain couples TRBV5-1 to TRBJ2-1; 12 positions agree with TRBD2. V trimming: 4 bases; J trimming: 6 bases; junction bases outside the gene matches: 2. The CDR3 contains 14 residues. Per the germline V gene, CDR1 is SGHRS and CDR2 is YFSETQ. The CDR3 DNA sequence: TGCGCCAGCAGCGCTAGCGGGGGGGCCAATGAGCAGTTCTTC. Its protein product is CASSASGGANEQFF.

The chain links TRBV7-2 to TRBJ2-3; D is uncertain. Trimming removed 0 bases from V and 0 bases from J, with 4 bases in between. The CDR3 has 14 amino acids. Germline loops: CDR1 SGHTA, CDR2 FQGNSA. CDR3 coding DNA: TGTGCCAGCAGCTTAGCGCCGAGCACAGATACGCAGTATTTT. Translation gives CASSLAPSTDTQYF.

This chain joins TRBV11-3 and TRBJ1-3, with a tentative D call TRBD1 (5 bases). The CDR3 contains 16 residues. Between the trimmed V and J ends, which lost 5 bases and 3 bases, there was a span of 17 bases. The germline gives CDR1 SGHNT, CDR2 YENEEA. Here the CDR3 reads CASSKRGRIIGNTIYF. The CDR3 bases are TGTGCCAGCAGCAAACGGGGACGGATAATTGGAAACACCATATATTTT. Together with reference TRBV11-3 and TRBJ1-3, the CDR3 gives the full variable domain: EAGVVQSPRYKIIEKKQPVAFWCNPISGHNTLYWYLQNLGQGPELLIRYENEEAVDDSQLPKDRFSAERLKGVDSTLKIQPAELGDSAVYLCASSKRGRIIGNTIYFGEGSWLTVV.

V gene TRBV18 combines with J gene TRBJ2-5, with 7 nucleotides matching TRBD1. V was clipped by 3 bases and J by 4 bases; unmatched bases: 5. The CDR3 is made up of 14 amino acids. CDR1 and CDR2 from the germline V gene are KGHSH and LQKENI. CDR3 in DNA: TGTGCCAGCTCACCGGGACAGAAACGAGAGACCCAGTACTTC. Its translation is CASSPGQKRETQYF.